This T cell receptor beta chain was identified during a study of blood T cell repertoires in COVID-19. The CDR3 has 13 residues. After removal of 5 bases from V and 5 bases from J, the junction contained 5 bases not matched to a gene. In germline, CDR1 is SGHTA, CDR2 FQGNSA. Profiled with immunoSEQ multiplex PCR; TCRdb holds only in-frame clones, not every one. Among approximately 290,000 clones listed, 70% to 90% were seen once. A remark on this clone: Additional DNA sequences in this sample encode the identical CDR3.

The receptor was isolated from a woman aged 60-75 years with acute or convalescent COVID-19. Input material: peripheral blood. This sequence joins TRBV7-2 and TRBJ1-2; 7 bases match TRBD1. CDR3: CASSPDRNYGYTF. The CDR3 DNA reads TGTGCCAGCAGCCCGGACAGGAATTATGGCTACACCTTC.